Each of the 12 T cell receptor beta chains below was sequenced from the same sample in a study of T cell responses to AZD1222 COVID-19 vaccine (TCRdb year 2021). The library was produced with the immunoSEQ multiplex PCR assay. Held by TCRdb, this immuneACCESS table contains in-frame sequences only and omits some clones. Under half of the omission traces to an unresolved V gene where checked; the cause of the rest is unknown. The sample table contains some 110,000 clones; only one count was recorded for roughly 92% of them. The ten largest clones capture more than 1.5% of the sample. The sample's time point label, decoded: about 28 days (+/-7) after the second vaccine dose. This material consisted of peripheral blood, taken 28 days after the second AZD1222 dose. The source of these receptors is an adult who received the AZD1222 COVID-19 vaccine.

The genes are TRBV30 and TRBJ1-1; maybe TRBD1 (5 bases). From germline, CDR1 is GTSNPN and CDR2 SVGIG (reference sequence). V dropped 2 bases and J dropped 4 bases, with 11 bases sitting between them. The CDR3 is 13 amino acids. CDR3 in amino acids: CAWSTRVTTEAFF. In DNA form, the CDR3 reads TGTGCCTGGAGTACCAGGGTTACCACTGAAGCTTTCTTT. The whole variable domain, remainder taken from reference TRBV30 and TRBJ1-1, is SQTIHQWPATLVQPVGSPLSLECTVEGTSNPNLYWYRQAAGRGLQLLFYSVGIGQISSEVPQNLSASRPQDRQFILSSKKLLLSDSGFYLCAWSTRVTTEAFFGQGTRLTVV.

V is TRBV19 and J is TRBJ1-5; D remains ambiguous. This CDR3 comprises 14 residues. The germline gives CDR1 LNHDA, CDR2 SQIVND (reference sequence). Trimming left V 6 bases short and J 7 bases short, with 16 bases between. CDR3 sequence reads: CASSADHREQPQHF. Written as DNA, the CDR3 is TGTGCCAGTAGCGCGGACCACCGAGAACAGCCCCAGCATTTT.

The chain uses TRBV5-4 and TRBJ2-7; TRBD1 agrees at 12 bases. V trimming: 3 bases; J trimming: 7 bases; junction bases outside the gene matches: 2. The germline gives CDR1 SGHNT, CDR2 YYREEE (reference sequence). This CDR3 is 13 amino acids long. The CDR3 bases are TGTGCCAGCAGCTGGGACAGGGGGCGGGAGCAGTACTTC. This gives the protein CASSWDRGREQYF.

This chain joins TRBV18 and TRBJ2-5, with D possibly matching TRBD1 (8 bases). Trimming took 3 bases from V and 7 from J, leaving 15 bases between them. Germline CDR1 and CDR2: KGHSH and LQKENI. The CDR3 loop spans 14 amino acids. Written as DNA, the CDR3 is TGTGCCAGCTCACCTCCGGACAGGGAGGGGACCCAGTACTTC. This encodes CASSPPDREGTQYF.

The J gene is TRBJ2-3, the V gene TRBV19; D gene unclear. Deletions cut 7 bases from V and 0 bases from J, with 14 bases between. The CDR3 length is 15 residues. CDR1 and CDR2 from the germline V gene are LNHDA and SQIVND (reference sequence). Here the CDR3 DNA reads TGTGCCAGTAATATTGACGGTGCTAGCACAGATACGCAGTATTTT. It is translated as CASNIDGASTDTQYF.

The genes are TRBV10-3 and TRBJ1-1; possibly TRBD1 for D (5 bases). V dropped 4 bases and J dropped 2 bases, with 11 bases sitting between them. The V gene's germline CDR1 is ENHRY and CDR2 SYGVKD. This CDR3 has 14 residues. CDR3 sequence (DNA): TGTGCCATCAGTGCAAGGGGTGGAAACACTGAAGCTTTCTTT. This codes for CAISARGGNTEAFF.

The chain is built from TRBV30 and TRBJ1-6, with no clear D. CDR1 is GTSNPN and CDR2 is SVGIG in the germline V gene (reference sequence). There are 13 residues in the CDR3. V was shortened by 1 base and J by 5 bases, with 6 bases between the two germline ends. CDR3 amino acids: CAWSDHHNSPLHF. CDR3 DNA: TGTGCCTGGAGTGATCACCATAATTCACCCCTCCACTTT.

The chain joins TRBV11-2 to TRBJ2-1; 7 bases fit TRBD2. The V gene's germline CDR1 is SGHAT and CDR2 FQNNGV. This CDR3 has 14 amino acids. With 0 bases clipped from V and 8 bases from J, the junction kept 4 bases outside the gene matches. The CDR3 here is CASSLETSLDEQFF. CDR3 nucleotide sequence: TGTGCCAGCAGCTTAGAGACTAGCCTCGATGAGCAGTTCTTC.

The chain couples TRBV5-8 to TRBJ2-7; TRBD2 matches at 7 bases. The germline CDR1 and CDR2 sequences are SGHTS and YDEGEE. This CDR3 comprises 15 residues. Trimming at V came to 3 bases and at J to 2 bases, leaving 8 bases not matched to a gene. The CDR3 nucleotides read TGTGCCAGCAGCTGGGGGGGAACGGTTACCTACGAGCAGTACTTC. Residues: CASSWGGTVTYEQYF.

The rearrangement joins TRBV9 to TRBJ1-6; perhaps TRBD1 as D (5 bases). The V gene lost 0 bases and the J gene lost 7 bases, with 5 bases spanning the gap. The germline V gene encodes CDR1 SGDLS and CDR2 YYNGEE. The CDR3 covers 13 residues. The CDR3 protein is CASSVEGNSPLHF. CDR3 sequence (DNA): TGTGCCAGCAGCGTAGAGGGGAATTCACCCCTCCACTTT. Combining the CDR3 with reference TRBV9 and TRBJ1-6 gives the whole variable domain DSGVTQTPKHLITATGQRVTLRCSPRSGDLSVYWYQQSLDQGLQFLIQYYNGEERAKGNILERFSAQQFPDLHSELNLSSLELGDSALYFCASSVEGNSPLHFGNGTRLTVT.

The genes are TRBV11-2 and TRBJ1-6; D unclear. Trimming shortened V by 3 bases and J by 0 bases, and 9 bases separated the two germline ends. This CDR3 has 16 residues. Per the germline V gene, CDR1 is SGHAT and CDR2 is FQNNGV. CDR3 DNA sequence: TGTGCCAGCAGCTTGAGGCTGGGCTCCTATAATTCACCCCTCCACTTT. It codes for CASSLRLGSYNSPLHF.

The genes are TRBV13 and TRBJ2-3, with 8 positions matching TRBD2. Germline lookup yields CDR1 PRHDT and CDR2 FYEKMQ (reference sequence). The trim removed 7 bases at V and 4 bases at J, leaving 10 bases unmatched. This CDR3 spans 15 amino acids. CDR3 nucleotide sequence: TGTGCCAGCACCGACGCTAGCGGGTTTGCAGATACGCAGTATTTT. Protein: CASTDASGFADTQYF.